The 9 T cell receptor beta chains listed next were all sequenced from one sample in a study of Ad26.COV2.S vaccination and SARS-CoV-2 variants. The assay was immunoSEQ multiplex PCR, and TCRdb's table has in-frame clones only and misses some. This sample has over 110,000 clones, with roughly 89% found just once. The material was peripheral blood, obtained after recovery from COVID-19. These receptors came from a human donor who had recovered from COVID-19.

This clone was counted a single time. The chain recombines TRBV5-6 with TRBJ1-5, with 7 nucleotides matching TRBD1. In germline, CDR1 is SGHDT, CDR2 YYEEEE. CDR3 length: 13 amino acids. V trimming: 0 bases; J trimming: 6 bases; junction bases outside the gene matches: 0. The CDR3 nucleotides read TGTGCCAGCAGCTTGGCAGGGGGTCAGCCCCAGCATTTT. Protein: CASSLAGGQPQHF.

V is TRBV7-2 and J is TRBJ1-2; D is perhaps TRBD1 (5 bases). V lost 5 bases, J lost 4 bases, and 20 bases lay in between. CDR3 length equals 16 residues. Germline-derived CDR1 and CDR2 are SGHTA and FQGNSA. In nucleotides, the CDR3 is TGTGCCAGCAGCCCCCGGACGATCGGGGGGAGCTATGGCTACACCTTC. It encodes CASSPRTIGGSYGYTF.

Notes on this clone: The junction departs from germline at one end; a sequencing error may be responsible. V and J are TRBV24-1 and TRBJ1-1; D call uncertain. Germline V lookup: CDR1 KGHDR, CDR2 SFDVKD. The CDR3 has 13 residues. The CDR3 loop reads CATSEGWNTEAFF. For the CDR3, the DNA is TGTGCCACCAGTGAGGGGTGGAACACCGAAGCTTTCTTT.

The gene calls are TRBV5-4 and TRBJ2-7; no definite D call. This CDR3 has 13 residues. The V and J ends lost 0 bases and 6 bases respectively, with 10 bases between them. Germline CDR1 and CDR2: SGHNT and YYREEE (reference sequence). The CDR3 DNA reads TGTGCCAGCAGCTTGGAGTCCCGAGGCGAGCAGTACTTC. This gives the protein CASSLESRGEQYF.

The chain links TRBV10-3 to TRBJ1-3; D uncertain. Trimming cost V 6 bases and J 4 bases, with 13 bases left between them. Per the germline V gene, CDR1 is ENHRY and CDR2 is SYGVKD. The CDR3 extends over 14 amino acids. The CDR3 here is CAIRVSLGGNTIYF. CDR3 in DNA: TGTGCCATCAGGGTCTCCCTGGGCGGAAACACCATATATTTT.

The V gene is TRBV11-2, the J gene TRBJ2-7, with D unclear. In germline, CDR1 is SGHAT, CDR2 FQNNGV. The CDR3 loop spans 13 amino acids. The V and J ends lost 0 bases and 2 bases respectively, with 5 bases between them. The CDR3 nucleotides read TGTGCCAGCAGCTTAGACAGCCCCTACGAGCAGTACTTC. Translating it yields CASSLDSPYEQYF. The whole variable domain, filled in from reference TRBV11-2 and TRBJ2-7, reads EAGVAQSPRYKIIEKRQSVAFWCNPISGHATLYWYQQILGQGPKLLIQFQNNGVVDDSQLPKDRFSAERLKGVDSTLKIQPAKLEDSAVYLCASSLDSPYEQYFGPGTRLTVT.

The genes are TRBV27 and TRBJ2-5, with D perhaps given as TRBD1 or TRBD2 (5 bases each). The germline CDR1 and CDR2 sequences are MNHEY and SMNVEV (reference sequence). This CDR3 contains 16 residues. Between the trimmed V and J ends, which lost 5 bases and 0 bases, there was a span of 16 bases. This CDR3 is CASSGGRVGNQETQYF. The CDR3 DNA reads TGTGCCAGCAGTGGAGGCAGGGTTGGGAACCAAGAGACCCAGTACTTC.

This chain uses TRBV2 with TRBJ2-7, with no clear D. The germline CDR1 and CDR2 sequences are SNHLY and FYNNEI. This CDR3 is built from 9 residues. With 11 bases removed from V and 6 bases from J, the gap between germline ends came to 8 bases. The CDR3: CALGIEQYF. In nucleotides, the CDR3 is TGTGCCTTAGGGATCGAGCAGTACTTC.

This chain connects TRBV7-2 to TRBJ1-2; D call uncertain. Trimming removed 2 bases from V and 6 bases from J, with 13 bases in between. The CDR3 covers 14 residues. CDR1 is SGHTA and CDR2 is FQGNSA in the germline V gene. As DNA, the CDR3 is TGTGCCAGCAGCTTAATCGGCACTGGGAATGGCTACACCTTC. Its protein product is CASSLIGTGNGYTF. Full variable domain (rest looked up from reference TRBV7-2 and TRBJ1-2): GAGVSQSPSNKVTEKGKDVELRCDPISGHTALYWYRQSLGQGLEFLIYFQGNSAPDKSGLPSDRFSAERTGGSVSTLTIQRTQQEDSAVYLCASSLIGTGNGYTFGSGTRLTVV.